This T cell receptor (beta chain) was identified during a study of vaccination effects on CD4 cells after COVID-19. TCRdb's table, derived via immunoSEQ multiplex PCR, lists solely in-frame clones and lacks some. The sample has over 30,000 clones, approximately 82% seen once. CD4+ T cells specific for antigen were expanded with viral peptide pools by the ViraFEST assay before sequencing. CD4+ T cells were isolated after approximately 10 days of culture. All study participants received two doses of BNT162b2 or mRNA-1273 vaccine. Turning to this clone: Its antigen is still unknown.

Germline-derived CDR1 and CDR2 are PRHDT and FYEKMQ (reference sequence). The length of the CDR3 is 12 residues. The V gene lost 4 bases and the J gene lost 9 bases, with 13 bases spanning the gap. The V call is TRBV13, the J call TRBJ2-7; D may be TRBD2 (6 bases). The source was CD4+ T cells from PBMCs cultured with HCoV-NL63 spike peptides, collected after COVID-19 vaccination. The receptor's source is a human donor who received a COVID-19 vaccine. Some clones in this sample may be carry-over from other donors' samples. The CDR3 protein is CASSSRGSGQYV. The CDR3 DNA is TGTGCCAGCAGCTCCCGGGGGTCGGGGCAGTACGTC.